This T cell receptor (beta chain) was observed in a study of blood T cell repertoires in COVID-19. Study summary: Sources were T cells, B-cell-depleted T cells, or PBMCs; the material itself was cDNA or gDNA.

Per the original methods: Counts of nucleated cells, estimated from reference gene primer amplification, were obtained. Generated by immunoSEQ multiplex PCR, the TCRdb table keeps only in-frame clones and is missing some. For V, J and clone size, that table is used; D and trimming come from the DNA. The sample yields roughly 230,000 clones, approximately 86% seen once. Germline CDR1 and CDR2: SGHNT and YENEEA. V shed 1 base and J 3 bases; nucleotides not matched to a gene: 9. This CDR3 comprises 17 residues. Sequences were obtained from peripheral blood. The chain carries TRBV11-3 and TRBJ1-1; 9 bases match TRBD1. The clonotype comes from a woman aged 60 to 75 with active or convalescent COVID-19. CDR3 DNA sequence: TGTGCCAGCAGCTTAGGTACAGGGGGCATATGGGACACTGAAGCTTTCTTT. This codes for CASSLGTGGIWDTEAFF.